This TCR beta chain originates from a study of blood T cell repertoires in COVID-19. Across the study: Spain, Italy and the United States supplied samples that represented acute and convalescent COVID-19. Sources were T cells, B-cell-depleted T cells, or PBMCs; the material itself was cDNA or gDNA.

Germline CDR1 and CDR2: LNHDA and SQIVND (reference sequence). This CDR3 comprises 14 residues. V lost 4 bases to trimming and J lost 8 bases; unmatched junction nucleotides: 6. As originally analysed: Amplification of reference gene primers provided the estimated nucleated cell counts. Assay: immunoSEQ multiplex PCR; the TCRdb copy retains only in-frame clones and omits some. The V and J calls and clone size are taken from that table; D and trimming were inferred from the DNA. The table includes about 40,000 clones, 60% to 80% detected once. What was sequenced was peripheral blood. The receptor comes from a woman aged 80 or over with acute or convalescent COVID-19. This sequence joins TRBV19 and TRBJ2-4; 9 bases agree with TRBD2. CDR3 residues: CASSKTSGWDIQYF. The DNA for the CDR3 is TGTGCCAGTAGTAAAACTAGCGGGTGGGACATTCAGTACTTC.